This TCR beta chain was profiled in a study of breast tumors, draining lymph nodes, adjacent tissues. MiXCR, applied by TCRdb to the multiplex PCR reads, yields one record per CDR3 protein. The table lists approximately 130,000 distinct CDR3 sequences, around 20% of them singletons. The CDR3 is 16 amino acids. The V segment lost 7 bases and the J segment 5 bases; nucleotides outside the gene matches: 11. Axillary draining lymph nodes of breast cancer patients supplied the node samples. V usage is TRBV12-3 or TRBV12-4 and J usage is TRBJ2-1, with 10 bases fitting TRBD2. This TCR derives from a female donor with breast cancer. Some clones in this sample may be carry-over from other donors' samples. Sequences were obtained from axillary lymph node tissue. CDR3 DNA: TGTGCCAGCAACCCAAGGGGGACTAGCGCGGACAATGAGCAGTTCTTC. Its protein product is CASNPRGTSADNEQFF.